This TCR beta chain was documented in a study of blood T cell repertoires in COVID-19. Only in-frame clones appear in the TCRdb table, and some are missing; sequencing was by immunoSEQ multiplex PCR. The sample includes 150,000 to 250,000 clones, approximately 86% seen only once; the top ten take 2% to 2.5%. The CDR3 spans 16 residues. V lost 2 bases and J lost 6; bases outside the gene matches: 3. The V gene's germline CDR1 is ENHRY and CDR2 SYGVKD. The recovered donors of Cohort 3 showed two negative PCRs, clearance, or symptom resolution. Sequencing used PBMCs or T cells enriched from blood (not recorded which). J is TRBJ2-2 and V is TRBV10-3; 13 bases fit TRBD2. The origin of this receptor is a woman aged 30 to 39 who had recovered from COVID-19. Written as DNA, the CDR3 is TGTGCCATCAGTGAGGGACTAGCGGGAGTGGCCGGGGAGCTGTTTTTT. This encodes CAISEGLAGVAGELFF.